The text below deals with one T cell receptor beta chain. What it binds is not known. Germline and junction disagree at one end, which may indicate a read error. This sample is part of a study of OX40 agonist ivuxolimab in advanced cancers. The CDR3 runs to 15 residues. CDR1 LNHNV and CDR2 YYDKDF come from the germline V gene (reference sequence). Study-wide findings and caveats: Certain nonresponding patients likewise had low normalized T-cell clonal expansion. The antigen specificity of the peripheral T cells (those that were expanded) was not determined. CD8+ T cells averaged more expanded clones than CD4+.

Sequenced by immunoSEQ multiplex PCR; TCRdb stores in-frame clones only, minus some. The data contain over 45,000 clones, around 88% of them singletons. The specimen was CD4+ or CD8+ T cells sorted from blood, collected in a trial of the OX40 agonist ivuxolimab. J is TRBJ2-7 and V is TRBV15; a possible D gene is TRBD2 (6 bases). This receptor was identified in an adult with an advanced solid tumor such as melanoma, head and neck, liver or kidney cancer. The CDR3 loop is CAISRERRAIREQYF. In DNA form, the CDR3 reads TGTGCCATCAGCAGAGAAAGGAGGGCCATCCGCGAGCAGTACTTC.